The 8 T cell receptor beta chains below come from one sample, sequenced in a study of cytomegalovirus exposure and HLA in healthy donors. Primers for the PCR totalled 60 Vbeta and 13 Jbeta. Using immunoSEQ multiplex PCR, the repertoire was profiled, and TCRdb retains in-frame clones only, with some absent. The data contain under 150,000 clones, approximately 8.9% of them singletons. The sample consisted of PBMCs. The source is a middle-aged woman in good health and CMV-seropositive.

V gene TRBV5-6 combines with J gene TRBJ2-7; D gene unclear. Germline values: CDR1 SGHDT, CDR2 YYEEEE. Trimming took off 7 bases at V and 3 bases at J, with 17 bases between the two ends. This CDR3 comprises 14 residues. The chain's CDR3 is CASSGSDPDYEQYF. DNA of the CDR3: TGTGCCAGCTCCGGGTCTGACCCTGACTACGAGCAGTACTTC.

In its sample, this clone was seen a few times. V is TRBV5-4 and J is TRBJ2-6; 9 positions match TRBD2. This CDR3 is 15 amino acids long. The V gene's germline CDR1 is SGHNT and CDR2 YYREEE (reference sequence). The junction had 4 bases not matched to a gene; V was cut back by 5 bases and J by 4 bases. In DNA, the CDR3 is TGTGCCAGCAGTTTTAGCGGGGGAGGGGCCAACGTCCTGACTTTC. It translates to CASSFSGGGANVLTF.

This clone has just a few counts. This rearrangement joins TRBV10-3 to TRBJ1-4; D gene unclear. The CDR3 covers 12 residues. Per germline, CDR1 ENHRY and CDR2 SYGVKD. Trimming pared 0 bases from V and 7 bases from J, leaving 3 bases between. CDR3 sequence (DNA): TGTGCCATCAGTGAGTCCCGTGAAAAACTGTTTTTT. Its protein is CAISESREKLFF.

This clone was seen just once. This sequence joins TRBV5-5 and TRBJ1-2; D may be TRBD1 (5 bases). Per the germline V gene, CDR1 is SGHKS and CDR2 is YYEKEE (reference sequence). This CDR3 is built from 13 residues. V lost 4 bases and J lost 4, with 11 bases in between. CDR3 nucleotide sequence: TGTGCCAGCAGCCCAGTTGGGGCCTATGGCTACACCTTC. This gives the protein CASSPVGAYGYTF.

This clone came up a few times. The chain has TRBV15 and TRBJ1-1, with D maybe TRBD1 (5 bases). CDR3 length: 16 residues. Germline V CDR1 and CDR2: LNHNV, YYDKDF (reference sequence). V was clipped by 4 bases and J by 1 base, with 16 bases between them. The CDR3 nucleotides are TGTGCCACCAGCAACGGGTTGGGACTAGCGAACACTGAAGCTTTCTTT. It translates to CATSNGLGLANTEAFF.

This clone came up a few times. The rearrangement joins TRBV27 to TRBJ1-4; D uncertain. Germline CDR1 and CDR2: MNHEY and SMNVEV (reference sequence). The CDR3 length is 15 residues. The V gene lost 0 bases and the J gene lost 6 bases, with 11 bases spanning the gap. The CDR3 DNA is TGTGCCAGCAGTTTATCAGGCCGGGTTCATGAAAAACTGTTTTTT. Translated: CASSLSGRVHEKLFF.

This clone occurred a few times. J is TRBJ2-7 and V is TRBV6-5, with 12 bases aligning to TRBD2. This CDR3 is 15 amino acids long. The germline CDR1 and CDR2 sequences are MNHEY and SVGAGI. V lost 6 bases, J lost 0 bases, and 3 bases stayed unmatched. In nucleotides, the CDR3 is TGTGCCAGCAGGCCACTAGCGGGGGGCTCCTACGAGCAGTACTTC. This gives the protein CASRPLAGGSYEQYF.

The V call is TRBV21-1, the J call TRBJ1-1. TRBV21-1 is noted as a pseudogene. This CDR3 comprises 10 residues. CDR3 nucleotides: TGTGCCAGCCTAAACACTGAAGCTTTCTTT. It encodes CASLNTEAFF.